This entry lists 21 T cell receptor beta chains sequenced from one sample in a study of CD8 T cells in ankylosing spondylitis. Using its own MiXCR run on the 5' RACE reads, TCRdb lists one record per CDR3 protein. Of roughly 150,000 distinct CDR3 sequences in the sample, just over 9.5% were seen once. The specimen sequenced was blood, either unsorted or a sorted T cell fraction (not recorded which). These TCRs come from a female donor with ankylosing spondylitis or in good health (not recorded which).

This clonotype was detected a few times. This chain links TRBV4-3 with TRBJ2-1; TRBD1 aligns across 8 bases. The CDR3 spans 16 residues. Germline V gives CDR1 LGHNA, CDR2 YSLEER. The ends lost 2 bases at V and 2 bases at J; junction bases unmatched: 5. CDR3 amino acids: CASSQRETGAYNEQFF. CDR3 bases: TGCGCCAGCAGCCAACGAGAGACAGGGGCCTACAATGAGCAGTTCTTC.

A few counts support this clonotype. The chain joins TRBV9 to TRBJ1-1, with TRBD1 matching 8 bases. Trimming at V came to 0 bases and at J to 10 bases, leaving 2 bases not matched to a gene. Germline CDR1 SGDLS, CDR2 YYNGEE. The CDR3 loop spans 12 amino acids. The CDR3 is CASSVEQGAAFF. The CDR3 DNA is TGTGCCAGCAGCGTAGAGCAGGGGGCAGCTTTCTTT.

This chain links TRBV6-2 or TRBV6-3 with TRBJ2-2, with D hard to call. There are 14 residues in the CDR3. CDR1 and CDR2 from the germline V gene are MNHEY and SVGEGT. V lost 0 bases to trimming and J lost 8 bases, with 10 bases between them. CDR3 sequence reads: CASSYSRFGGELFF. CDR3 bases: TGTGCCAGCAGTTACTCTCGGTTTGGTGGGGAGCTGTTTTTT.

This rearrangement joins TRBV4-3 to TRBJ2-7; tentatively, D is TRBD2 (5 bases). The CDR3 spans 12 residues. Germline lookup yields CDR1 LGHNA and CDR2 YSLEER. V gave up 6 bases and J gave up 7 bases, with 13 bases separating them. The CDR3 reads CASRDFTGEQYF. The CDR3 bases are TGCGCCAGCAGGGACTTTACGGGAGAGCAGTACTTC.

This chain uses TRBV7-9 with TRBJ2-7, with D possibly TRBD1 on 5 matching bases. Trimming pared 1 base from V and 5 bases from J, leaving 12 bases between. This CDR3 is built from 14 residues. Germline values: CDR1 SEHNR, CDR2 FQNEAQ (reference sequence). The CDR3 loop reads CASSLVGPKHEQYF. The CDR3 bases are TGTGCCAGCAGCTTAGTGGGGCCCAAACACGAGCAGTACTTC.

In its sample, this clonotype was seen a few times. The chain uses TRBV15 and TRBJ2-7, with D possibly matching TRBD1 (6 bases). CDR1 is LNHNV and CDR2 is YYDKDF in the germline V gene (reference sequence). Deletions cut 4 bases from V and 2 bases from J, with 9 bases between. The CDR3 covers 13 residues. CDR3 protein: CATSIRGTYEQYF. As DNA, the CDR3 is TGTGCCACCAGCATTAGGGGGACCTACGAGCAGTACTTC.

This clonotype has a count of ten or more. V is TRBV12-3 or TRBV12-4 and J is TRBJ1-2, with unresolved D. The CDR3 has 12 residues. The V and J ends lost 1 base and 6 bases respectively, with 6 bases between them. CDR3 in DNA: TGTGCCAGCAGTTTAGGACACAATGGCTACACCTTC. Its translation: CASSLGHNGYTF.

V and J are TRBV6-2 or TRBV6-3 and TRBJ2-5; 10 bases are a match to TRBD2. CDR3 size: 16 residues. The ends lost 6 bases at V and 2 bases at J; junction bases unmatched: 9. Per germline, CDR1 MNHEY and CDR2 SVGEGT. CDR3 protein: CASSPLGAGGQETQYF. The CDR3 DNA reads as TGTGCCAGCAGCCCCCTTGGAGCGGGAGGGCAAGAGACCCAGTACTTC.

The chain combines TRBV2 with TRBJ2-1, with 13 bases identical to TRBD2. V trimming: 3 bases; J trimming: 2 bases; junction bases outside the gene matches: 10. This CDR3 comprises 19 residues. CDR1 SNHLY and CDR2 FYNNEI come from the germline V gene. The DNA for the CDR3 is TGTGCCAGCAGTGACACCGGGACTAGCGGGATGGGGACCTACAATGAGCAGTTCTTC. This translates into CASSDTGTSGMGTYNEQFF.

This chain connects TRBV20-1 to TRBJ2-7, with 7 positions matching TRBD2. This CDR3 is built from 15 residues. The junction had 15 bases not matched to a gene; V was cut back by 5 bases and J by 5 bases. Germline CDR1 and CDR2: DFQATT and SNEGSKA (reference sequence). The CDR3 DNA is TGCAGTGCTCTGGCTAGCGGTCAAGCAGACGACGAGCAGTACTTC. Protein: CSALASGQADDEQYF.

The sample holds many counts of this clonotype. The chain carries TRBV27 and TRBJ2-2; D gene uncertain. Trimming left V 2 bases short and J 6 bases short, with 10 bases between. Germline lookup yields CDR1 MNHEY and CDR2 SMNVEV (reference sequence). This CDR3 spans 14 amino acids. CDR3 sequence (DNA): TGTGCCAGCAGTTTAAGTAGTCTCGCCGGGGAGCTGTTTTTT. As protein: CASSLSSLAGELFF.

This clonotype showed up just a few times. CDR3 sequence: CSARVLMAGYEQFF. CDR3 nucleotide sequence: TGCAGTGCTAGAGTTTTGATGGCGGGCTATGAGCAGTTCTTC. The chain recombines TRBV20-1 with TRBJ2-1; D perhaps matches TRBD2 (5 bases). Germline-derived CDR1 and CDR2 are DFQATT and SNEGSKA (reference sequence). Trimming removed 1 base at V and 8 bases at J, with 15 bases between. CDR3 length: 14 amino acids.

The chain recombines TRBV27 with TRBJ2-7, with TRBD2 matching 8 bases. Trimming removed 2 bases from V and 5 bases from J; junction bases left unmatched: 5. CDR1 and CDR2 (germline): MNHEY, SMNVEV (reference sequence). CDR3 length: 14 residues. DNA for the CDR3: TGTGCCAGCAGTTTAATGGGCGGGAGGAACGAGCAGTACTTC. This translates into CASSLMGGRNEQYF.

This clonotype was seen repeatedly, ten times or more. V usage is TRBV13 and J usage is TRBJ1-2; D call uncertain. V lost 5 bases, J lost 7 bases, and 14 bases lay in between. This CDR3 has 13 residues. Germline lookup yields CDR1 PRHDT and CDR2 FYEKMQ (reference sequence). CDR3 sequence (DNA): TGTGCCAGCAGCCCCGACCAGCGGAGTGGCTACACCTTC. Protein: CASSPDQRSGYTF.

This clonotype was counted a single time. This sequence joins TRBV27 and TRBJ1-1; D unresolved. The CDR3 has 14 residues. V shed 0 bases and J shed 4 bases, with 9 bases lying between them. CDR1 is MNHEY, CDR2 SMNVEV, per germline (reference sequence). The chain's CDR3 is CASSLSTRSTEAFF. CDR3 nucleotides: TGTGCCAGCAGTTTATCCACCCGGTCCACTGAAGCTTTCTTT.

The chain carries TRBV29-1 and TRBJ2-5; D is uncertain. V was cut by 2 bases and J by 4 bases, with 14 bases left in between. CDR1 and CDR2 from the germline V gene are SQVTM and ANQGSEA. The CDR3 totals 14 residues. The CDR3 nucleotides are TGCAGCGTTGAAACCCCGCAGGCGGTAGAGACCCAGTACTTC. Amino acid sequence: CSVETPQAVETQYF.

Many counts were recorded for this clonotype. The genes are TRBV7-9 and TRBJ2-2; no reliable D call. In germline, CDR1 is SEHNR, CDR2 FQNEAQ (reference sequence). The CDR3 has 16 amino acids. V dropped 4 bases and J dropped 0 bases, with 12 bases sitting between them. In DNA, the CDR3 is TGTGCCAGCAGCTCCGATCGTCCCCCGAACACCGGGGAGCTGTTTTTT. As protein: CASSSDRPPNTGELFF.

In this sample, this clonotype turned up once. The chain joins TRBV14 to TRBJ2-7; 7 nucleotides line up with TRBD1. Germline values: CDR1 SGHDN, CDR2 FVKESK. V lost 3 bases and J lost 2; bases outside the gene matches: 4. The length of the CDR3 is 14 residues. The CDR3: CASSQRDRAYEQYF. The CDR3 DNA reads as TGTGCCAGCAGCCAGAGGGACAGAGCCTACGAGCAGTACTTC.

The V gene is TRBV2, the J gene TRBJ2-3; weak D call: TRBD2 (6 bases). V shed 7 bases and J shed 3 bases, with 11 bases lying between them. Germline V lookup: CDR1 SNHLY, CDR2 FYNNEI. The CDR3 has 13 residues. The CDR3 spells CASKEGQTDTQYF. The CDR3, as DNA: TGTGCCAGCAAGGAGGGCCAGACAGATACGCAGTATTTT.

This clonotype was recorded at least ten times. V gene TRBV7-9 combines with J gene TRBJ2-1; D may be TRBD1 (6 bases). The CDR3 is made up of 12 amino acids. V was shortened by 6 bases and J by 7 bases, with 10 bases between the two germline ends. Germline V gene sequence: CDR1 SEHNR, CDR2 FQNEAQ (reference sequence). DNA for the CDR3: TGTGCCAGCAGTCCAGGGGCGAATGAGCAGTTCTTC. Its protein is CASSPGANEQFF.

The chain joins TRBV9 to TRBJ2-7; D uncertain. Germline V gene data show CDR1 as SGDLS and CDR2 as YYNGEE. The CDR3 loop spans 14 amino acids. Deletions cut 0 bases from V and 5 bases from J, with 12 bases between. The CDR3 sequence: CASSVEGPENEQYF. The DNA of the CDR3 is TGTGCCAGCAGCGTAGAAGGCCCGGAGAACGAGCAGTACTTC.